This is a list of T cell receptor beta chains from one sample in a study of beta chain features in type 1 diabetes. Generated by immunoSEQ multiplex PCR, the TCRdb table keeps only in-frame clones and is missing some. The sample yields 120,000 to 150,000 clones, approximately 13% seen once. Input material: central memory CD4+ T cells from blood. The receptors here all came from a man aged 18 to 35 with type 1 diabetes. The CDR3 runs from the conserved cysteine through the conserved F or W. Each record gives: J gene, D gene, V gene, clone size, CDR3 protein, CDR3 DNA. The D gene is left open where the match is weak. Not all rows give a size; the values are once, few, many and, for expanded clones, a class.

TRBJ1-2 | NA | TRBV10-3 | few | CAISESARYYGYTF | TGTGCCATCAGTGAGTCTGCTCGGTACTATGGCTACACCTTC
TRBJ2-7 | TRBD2 | TRBV19 | NA | CASSSSGGIEQYF | TGTGCCAGTAGTTCTAGCGGGGGGATCGAGCAGTACTTC
TRBJ2-5 | NA | TRBV7-9 | once | CASVPGTYEETQYF | TGTGCCAGCGTACCGGGGACGTATGAAGAGACCCAGTACTTC
TRBJ1-1 | NA | TRBV18 | NA | CASSPYRDPVPEAFF | TGTGCCAGCTCACCATACCGGGACCCCGTCCCTGAAGCTTTCTTT
TRBJ2-3 | TRBD2 | TRBV28 | NA | CASSQRGGKTDTQYF | TGTGCCAGCAGTCAGCGGGGGGGCAAAACAGATACGCAGTATTTT
TRBJ2-2 | TRBD2 | TRBV7-7 | few | CASSPASGVTGELFF | TGTGCCAGCAGCCCGGCTAGCGGGGTCACCGGGGAGCTGTTTTTT
TRBJ1-2 | NA | TRBV5-1 | NA | CASSTGANYGYTF | TGCGCCAGCAGTACGGGAGCTAACTATGGCTACACCTTC
TRBJ2-7 | TRBD1 | TRBV6-6 | NA | CASSRDRELGEQYF | TGTGCCAGCAGTCGGGACAGGGAATTGGGCGAGCAGTACTTC
TRBJ2-7 | NA | TRBV2 | NA | CASSEQGSSYEQYF | TGTGCCAGCAGTGAACAGGGAAGCTCCTACGAGCAGTACTTC
TRBJ2-3 | TRBD1 | TRBV2 | NA | CASRRDRGPDTQYF | TGTGCCAGCAGGAGGGACAGGGGACCAGATACGCAGTATTTT
TRBJ1-6 | TRBD1 | TRBV2 | NA | CASSEERDRGGRDSPLHF | TGTGCCAGCAGTGAAGAGCGAGACAGGGGTGGAAGGGATTCACCCCTCCACTTT
TRBJ2-2 | NA | TRBV5-1 | NA | CASSRTQQGNTGELFF | TGCGCCAGCAGTCGGACCCAACAGGGAAACACCGGGGAGCTGTTTTTT
TRBJ2-3 | NA | TRBV19 | few | CATSLRSDTQYF | TGTGCCACCTCGCTGAGGTCAGATACGCAGTATTTT
TRBJ1-1 | NA | TRBV7-9 | few | CASGETLGTEAFF | TGTGCCAGCGGTGAGACATTGGGCACTGAAGCTTTCTTT